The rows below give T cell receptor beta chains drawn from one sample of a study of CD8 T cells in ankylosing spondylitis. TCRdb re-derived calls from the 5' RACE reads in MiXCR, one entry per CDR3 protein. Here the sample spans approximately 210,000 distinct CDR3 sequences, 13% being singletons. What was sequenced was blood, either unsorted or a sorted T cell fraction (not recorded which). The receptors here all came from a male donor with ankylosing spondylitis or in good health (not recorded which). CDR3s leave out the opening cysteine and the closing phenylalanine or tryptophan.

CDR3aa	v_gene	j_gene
ASRLGAGANEQF	TRBV5-1	TRBJ2-1
AIKADVNTEAF	TRBV10-3	TRBJ1-1
ASWGGAGETQY	TRBV2	TRBJ2-5
ASSLAYGGVETQY	TRBV12-3/TRBV12-4	TRBJ2-5
ASRRTSGGPYNEQF	TRBV12-3/TRBV12-4	TRBJ2-1
SARSTSTVIGELF	TRBV20-1	TRBJ2-2
SARVPEQGNEQY	TRBV20-1	TRBJ2-7
SVPGTGQETQY	TRBV29-1	TRBJ2-5
ASSPAIEGKGGELF	TRBV6-2/TRBV6-3	TRBJ2-2
AIEPGALRTNTEAF	TRBV2	TRBJ1-1
ASSLSWARDYEQY	TRBV27	TRBJ2-7
ASSLLRDRGPQTRGYT	TRBV7-8	TRBJ1-2
SARDQGLYSSYNEQF	TRBV20-1	TRBJ2-1
ATSTRTGNTGELF	TRBV15	TRBJ2-2
ASSFWGEYHQPQH	TRBV12-3/TRBV12-4	TRBJ1-5
ASSQDISGSPPYEQY	TRBV4-1	TRBJ2-7
ATSRTVTGANVLT	TRBV15	TRBJ2-6
ASWGLFGVGSEQY	TRBV10-2	TRBJ2-7
ASSGTTGAYEQY	TRBV12-3/TRBV12-4	TRBJ2-7
ASSLTKVIENIQY	TRBV5-6	TRBJ2-4
SARDGPQGGNTQY	TRBV20-1	TRBJ2-3
ASRDNGESVGYT	TRBV6-1	TRBJ1-2
SVQTGQGNYGYT	TRBV29-1	TRBJ1-2
ASSESLAGWTQY	TRBV10-1	TRBJ2-5
ASSAGMIQY	TRBV12-3/TRBV12-4	TRBJ2-4
ASSRDPLTTQY	TRBV7-6	TRBJ2-5
ASSLELSTEAF	TRBV5-1	TRBJ1-1
ALWSGYGYT	TRBV30	TRBJ1-2
ASSHGTTYNEQF	TRBV5-6	TRBJ2-1
ASSLDGLAGHMNTEAF	TRBV5-1	TRBJ1-1
ASSLEGRFMNTEAF	TRBV7-8	TRBJ1-1
ASSPDRTYNEQF	TRBV5-5	TRBJ2-1
SVVDGAPYGYT	TRBV29-1	TRBJ1-2
ASSGGRGVETQY	TRBV5-1	TRBJ2-5
SARDIQGLDEAF	TRBV20-1	TRBJ1-1
ASSPMDGLNTEAF	TRBV2	TRBJ1-1
ASSPDREKLF	TRBV12-3/TRBV12-4	TRBJ1-4
ASSQEGQRHVDNEKLF	TRBV3-1	TRBJ1-4
ASSPALADNEQF	TRBV18	TRBJ2-1
ATRTSGGFSGEQY	TRBV10-3	TRBJ2-7
ASSQGWAGGAFNEKLF	TRBV4-1	TRBJ1-4
ASSTETGENTEAF	TRBV6-5	TRBJ1-1
SAPIAGTTGELF	TRBV29-1	TRBJ2-2
ASSGVPGPLNTEAF	TRBV25-1	TRBJ1-1
AWSVLTEAF	TRBV30	TRBJ1-1
ASSIPLRGNEQF	TRBV12-3/TRBV12-4	TRBJ2-1